This T cell receptor beta chain was documented in a study of monozygotic twins with inflammatory bowel disease. From its re-call of the 5' RACE reads, TCRdb lists each CDR3 protein once, without DNA. The sample's table shows hundreds of thousands of distinct CDR3 sequences. The CDR3 covers 14 residues. Germline values: CDR1 SGHKS, CDR2 YYEKEE (reference sequence). The sequenced material came from blood. This chain joins TRBV5-5 and TRBJ2-3. The TCR originated in a human donor with ulcerative colitis or Crohn's disease, or a healthy co-twin of an affected twin (not recorded which). The chain's CDR3 is CASSPDLATDTQYF.